These 29 T cell receptor beta chains share one sample of origin, sequenced in a study of T cell responses to AZD1222 COVID-19 vaccine. Here immunoSEQ multiplex PCR was the method, and the copy in TCRdb shows in-frame clones only, minus some. The sample records approximately 130,000 clones, approximately 85% being singletons. The input for sequencing was peripheral blood, taken on day 0 of AZD1222 vaccination. The origin of the receptors is an adult in good health.

To note about this clone: Different DNA sequences within this sample yield the same CDR3. The chain joins TRBV9 to TRBJ2-3, with 15 bases that match TRBD2. Trimming took 0 bases from V and 1 from J; bases not matched to a gene: 3. Germline loops: CDR1 SGDLS, CDR2 YYNGEE. The CDR3 has 18 residues. The CDR3 here is CASSVEGTSGRRTDTQYF. As DNA, the CDR3 is TGTGCCAGCAGCGTAGAGGGGACTAGCGGGAGGCGCACAGATACGCAGTATTTT.

The V call is TRBV9, the J call TRBJ2-2; TRBD1 matches at 7 bases. CDR3 length equals 17 residues. Trimming at V came to 3 bases and at J to 6 bases, leaving 14 bases not matched to a gene. Germline assignment: CDR1 SGDLS and CDR2 YYNGEE. The CDR3 bases are TGTGCCAGCAGCGGCGCCCCGGGACAGTGGCCCCCCGGGGAGCTGTTTTTT. Translating it yields CASSGAPGQWPPGELFF.

This chain links TRBV18 with TRBJ2-2; a possible D gene is TRBD1 (5 bases). The length of the CDR3 is 14 residues. Trimming cost V 6 bases and J 1 base, with 9 bases left between them. Per germline, CDR1 KGHSH and CDR2 LQKENI. Here the CDR3 reads CASSETVNTGELFF. The DNA of the CDR3 is TGTGCCAGCTCCGAGACAGTGAACACCGGGGAGCTGTTTTTT.

The rearrangement uses TRBV7-3 and TRBJ2-3, with 11 bases aligning to TRBD1. CDR3 size: 14 residues. Germline CDR1 SGHTA, CDR2 FQGTGA. The ends lost 3 bases at V and 4 bases at J; junction bases unmatched: 0. The CDR3 here is CASSLGQGADTQYF. Here the CDR3 DNA reads TGTGCCAGCAGCTTGGGACAGGGGGCAGATACGCAGTATTTT.

The J gene is TRBJ1-4, the V gene TRBV9; perhaps TRBD1 as D (5 bases). Germline loops: CDR1 SGDLS, CDR2 YYNGEE. The V end lost 3 bases, the J end lost 8 bases, and 17 bases lay between the germline ends. The CDR3 totals 15 residues. The CDR3 bases are TGTGCCAGCAGCGCGAGAGGGGATCGAGGGGAAAAACTGTTTTTT. It encodes CASSARGDRGEKLFF.

The chain uses TRBV7-6 and TRBJ1-2, with D possibly being TRBD1 (6 bases). Germline loops: CDR1 SGHVS, CDR2 FNYEAQ. CDR3 size: 15 residues. V was pared by 5 bases and J by 3 bases, with 16 bases between. The CDR3 DNA follows: TGTGCCAGCAGCCAGGGGAGGGGAGGCTACTATGGCTACACCTTC. Translation gives CASSQGRGGYYGYTF.

The rearrangement joins TRBV28 to TRBJ2-1; 12 nucleotides agree with TRBD2. The germline V gene encodes CDR1 MDHEN and CDR2 SYDVKM. The CDR3 is 18 amino acids. The junction had 11 bases not matched to a gene; V was cut back by 5 bases and J by 3 bases. For the CDR3, the DNA is TGTGCCAGCAGTCCTCAGACTAGCGGGGGCCCGAGCTACAATGAGCAGTTCTTC. This sequence encodes CASSPQTSGGPSYNEQFF.

This clone was detected a few times. The chain has TRBV10-3 and TRBJ2-7; D is undetermined. Trimming cost V 5 bases and J 0 bases, with 11 bases left between them. Germline CDR1 and CDR2: ENHRY and SYGVKD. The CDR3 covers 14 residues. The CDR3, as DNA: TGTGCCATCAGTCCCCCAGGCCTCTCCTACGAGCAGTACTTC. It translates to CAISPPGLSYEQYF.

The chain is built from TRBV19 and TRBJ1-1, with D hard to call. V lost 9 bases and J lost 0, with 11 bases in between. Germline V gene sequence: CDR1 LNHDA, CDR2 SQIVND (reference sequence). CDR3 length equals 13 residues. The CDR3 is CASLSYMNTEAFF. The DNA of the CDR3 is TGTGCCAGCCTCAGTTACATGAACACTGAAGCTTTCTTT.

This clone has just a few counts. The chain joins TRBV28 to TRBJ2-7, with TRBD1 as a possible D gene (5 bases). The V end was cut by 3 bases, the J end by 4 bases, with 10 bases between. Germline loops: CDR1 MDHEN, CDR2 SYDVKM. This CDR3 comprises 13 residues. CDR3 sequence reads: CASSFPHRYEQYF. The CDR3 DNA sequence: TGTGCCAGCAGTTTTCCCCACAGGTACGAGCAGTACTTC.

This clone was recorded a few times. The V gene is TRBV5-1, the J gene TRBJ2-7, with 9 bases matching TRBD2. The V gene end was trimmed by 4 bases and the J gene end by 2 bases; junction bases not matched to a gene: 13. This CDR3 has 17 residues. Germline assignment: CDR1 SGHRS and CDR2 YFSETQ. CDR3 DNA: TGCGCCAGCAGCCCCCAGGCCTTAGCGGGGGATCCCTACGAGCAGTACTTC. This encodes CASSPQALAGDPYEQYF.

This chain connects TRBV11-2 to TRBJ2-7; 9 bases match TRBD2. The length of the CDR3 is 14 residues. CDR1 SGHAT and CDR2 FQNNGV come from the germline V gene. The J segment lost 9 bases and the V segment lost 5 bases, leaving 11 bases of the junction unmatched. CDR3 in amino acids: CASSPRRGGALQYF. Here the CDR3 DNA reads TGTGCCAGCAGCCCACGTCGCGGGGGGGCCCTGCAGTACTTC.

This clone was recorded a few times. The V and J genes are TRBV11-2 and TRBJ1-3; possible D gene TRBD1, 5 bases. Trimming removed 11 bases at V and 8 bases at J, with 13 bases between. CDR3 length: 11 amino acids. CDR1 is SGHAT, CDR2 FQNNGV, per germline. CDR3 region: CASAVGDTIYF. The CDR3 nucleotides are TGTGCCTCCGCGGTAGGGGACACCATATATTTT.

This clone occurred once. DNA for the CDR3: TGTGCCAGCAGCCAAGAGTCCGGGATTCAAGATACGCAGTATTTT. It encodes CASSQESGIQDTQYF. The V and J genes are TRBV3-1 (or the pseudogene TRBV3-2) and TRBJ2-3, with a possible D match to TRBD2 (5 bases). Germline loops: CDR1 LGHDT, CDR2 YNNKEL (reference sequence). This CDR3 spans 15 amino acids. V gave up 0 bases and J gave up 5 bases, with 12 bases separating them.

This chain connects TRBV18 to TRBJ1-1; D remains unclear. Between the trimmed V and J ends, which lost 2 bases and 1 base, there was a span of 2 bases. CDR1 and CDR2 (germline): KGHSH, LQKENI. This CDR3 has 12 amino acids. The CDR3 region is CASSPGNTEAFF. The CDR3 coding sequence is TGTGCCAGCTCACCAGGGAACACTGAAGCTTTCTTT.

The chain is built from TRBV28 and TRBJ1-2; the match to TRBD1 covers 7 bases. The germline V gene has CDR1 MDHEN and CDR2 SYDVKM. There are 15 residues in the CDR3. With V trimmed by 2 bases and J by 0 bases, 3 bases remained unmatched. The CDR3 region is CASSLGGGSNYGYTF. For the CDR3, the DNA is TGTGCCAGCAGTTTAGGAGGGGGCTCTAACTATGGCTACACCTTC.

The genes are TRBV7-9 and TRBJ2-1; 7 bases align to TRBD2. V trimming: 0 bases; J trimming: 4 bases; junction bases outside the gene matches: 3. Germline V gene lookup returns CDR1 SEHNR and CDR2 FQNEAQ (reference sequence). This CDR3 has 15 residues. CDR3 sequence reads: CASSLALADYNEQFF. In DNA, the CDR3 is TGTGCCAGCAGCTTAGCTCTAGCGGATTACAATGAGCAGTTCTTC.

The chain links TRBV30 to TRBJ1-1; tentatively, D is TRBD1 (6 bases). Germline assignment: CDR1 GTSNPN and CDR2 SVGIG (reference sequence). CDR3 length: 11 amino acids. V was pared by 1 base and J by 7 bases, with 7 bases between. CDR3 coding DNA: TGTGCCTGGAGTGACAGGGTTGAAGCTTTCTTT. This translates into CAWSDRVEAFF.

The rearrangement links TRBV11-2 to TRBJ2-7; D is tentatively TRBD1 or TRBD2 (6 bases each). The CDR3 totals 14 residues. Germline V gene sequence: CDR1 SGHAT, CDR2 FQNNGV. With 5 bases removed from V and 3 bases from J, the gap between germline ends came to 14 bases. The CDR3 protein is CASSLVEGDYEQYF. The CDR3 DNA sequence: TGTGCCAGCAGCCTGGTGGAGGGGGACTACGAGCAGTACTTC.

The chain links TRBV28 to TRBJ2-2; D uncertain. CDR3 length equals 13 residues. Germline V lookup: CDR1 MDHEN, CDR2 SYDVKM. Trimming removed 4 bases from V and 5 bases from J, with 8 bases in between. As DNA, the CDR3 is TGTGCCAGCAGTTCCTCAGTGACCGGGGAGCTGTTTTTT. This codes for CASSSSVTGELFF.

This CDR3 reads CASSSGQVQGQPQHF. CDR3 DNA: TGTGCCAGCAGCTCGGGACAGGTACAAGGCCAGCCCCAGCATTTT. The chain recombines TRBV7-2 with TRBJ1-5; 8 bases agree with TRBD1. Germline trimming cut 4 bases from V and 7 bases from J; bases unmatched to any gene: 9. Germline V gene lookup returns CDR1 SGHTA and CDR2 FQGNSA. The CDR3 spans 15 residues.

The J gene is TRBJ2-1, the V gene TRBV2; D uncertain. CDR1 and CDR2 from the germline V gene are SNHLY and FYNNEI. The CDR3 sequence is 11 residues long. Trimming left V 4 bases short and J 7 bases short, with 5 bases between. The CDR3 reads CASSVRNEQFF. CDR3 DNA: TGTGCCAGCAGTGTCCGGAATGAGCAGTTCTTC.

The chain couples TRBV3-1 (or the pseudogene TRBV3-2) to TRBJ2-1, with 13 bases identical to TRBD2. Germline V gene data show CDR1 as LGHDT and CDR2 as YNNKEL (reference sequence). V shed 3 bases, J shed 8 bases, and the junction held 13 bases outside the gene matches. The CDR3 sequence is 18 residues long. This chain's CDR3 is CASSHGLAGVKAAYEQFF. CDR3 DNA sequence: TGTGCCAGCAGCCACGGACTAGCGGGAGTTAAGGCAGCTTATGAGCAGTTCTTC.

This clone was picked up a small number of times. The rearrangement uses TRBV5-5 and TRBJ1-1, with D perhaps TRBD1 (5 bases). The V end was cut by 4 bases, the J end by 9 bases, with 16 bases between. Per the germline V gene, CDR1 is SGHKS and CDR2 is YYEKEE (reference sequence). The CDR3 covers 13 residues. The chain's CDR3 is CASSSGTRNQAFF. In DNA, the CDR3 is TGTGCCAGCAGCAGCGGGACCCGGAATCAAGCTTTCTTT.

This clone was detected only once. The chain links TRBV18 to TRBJ1-1, with D unresolved. V dropped 0 bases and J dropped 8 bases, with 13 bases sitting between them. This CDR3 is built from 14 residues. CDR1 KGHSH and CDR2 LQKENI come from the germline V gene. Written as DNA, the CDR3 is TGTGCCAGCTCACCACCGATTCTAAAACAGGAAGCTTTCTTT. Translated: CASSPPILKQEAFF.

This chain connects TRBV2 to TRBJ2-2; D is unclear. Germline lookup yields CDR1 SNHLY and CDR2 FYNNEI. Trimming stripped 3 bases from V and 2 bases from J, with 10 bases between. The CDR3 spans 15 residues. This chain's CDR3 is CASSEIGFNTGELFF. The CDR3 coding sequence is TGTGCCAGCAGTGAGATAGGGTTTAACACCGGGGAGCTGTTTTTT.

The chain carries TRBV2 and TRBJ1-5, with TRBD1 matching over 9 bases. The junction had 7 bases not matched to a gene; V was cut back by 4 bases and J by 6 bases. The germline CDR1 and CDR2 sequences are SNHLY and FYNNEI. The CDR3 runs to 15 residues. The CDR3 nucleotides are TGTGCCAGCAGTGGCGGGACAGGGCGGTTTCAGCCCCAGCATTTT. It translates to CASSGGTGRFQPQHF.

The chain combines TRBV24-1 with TRBJ2-7; maybe TRBD1 (6 bases). Germline CDR1 and CDR2: KGHDR and SFDVKD. V lost 3 bases and J 7 bases, leaving 9 bases between the germline ends. This CDR3 has 12 residues. The CDR3 coding sequence is TGTGCCACCAGTGATGACAGGCGAGAGCAGTACTTC. This translates into CATSDDRREQYF.

The chain joins TRBV7-9 to TRBJ2-7, with TRBD1 as a possible D gene (6 bases). CDR3 length: 14 residues. Deletions cut 4 bases from V and 7 bases from J, with 17 bases between. CDR1 and CDR2 (germline): SEHNR, FQNEAQ (reference sequence). The CDR3 region is CASSSSSTGIEQYF. The CDR3 nucleotides read TGTGCCAGCAGCTCATCATCCACAGGGATTGAGCAGTACTTC.